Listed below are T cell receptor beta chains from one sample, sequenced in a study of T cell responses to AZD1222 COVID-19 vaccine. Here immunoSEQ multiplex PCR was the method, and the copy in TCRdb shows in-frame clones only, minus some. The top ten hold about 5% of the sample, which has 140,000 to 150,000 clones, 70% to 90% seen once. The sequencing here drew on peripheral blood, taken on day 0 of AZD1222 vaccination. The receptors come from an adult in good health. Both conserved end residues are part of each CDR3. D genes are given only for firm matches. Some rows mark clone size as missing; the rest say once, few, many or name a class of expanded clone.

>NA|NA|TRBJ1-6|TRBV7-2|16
CASSLEGGTANSPLHF
TGTGCCAGCAGCTTAGAAGGGGGAACAGCTAATTCACCCCTCCACTTT
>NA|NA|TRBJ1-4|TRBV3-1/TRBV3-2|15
CASSKQGWGVEKLFF
TGTGCCAGCAGCAAACAGGGTTGGGGTGTTGAAAAACTGTTTTTT
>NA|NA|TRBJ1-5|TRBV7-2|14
CASSVSLGNQPQHF
TGTGCCAGCAGCGTAAGCCTTGGGAATCAGCCCCAGCATTTT
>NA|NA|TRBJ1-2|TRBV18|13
CASSPDANYGYTF
TGTGCCAGCTCACCAGATGCTAACTATGGCTACACCTTC
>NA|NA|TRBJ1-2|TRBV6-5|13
CASRYQDGYGYTF
TGTGCCAGCAGATACCAGGACGGGTATGGCTACACCTTC
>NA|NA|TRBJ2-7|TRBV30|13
CAWSSSVSYEQYF
TGTGCCTGGAGTTCCTCCGTCTCCTACGAGCAGTACTTC
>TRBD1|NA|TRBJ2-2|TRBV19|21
CASSIDIRRTGTGARTGELFF
TGTGCCAGTAGTATAGATATACGCCGCACCGGGACAGGGGCCCGGACCGGGGAGCTGTTTTTT
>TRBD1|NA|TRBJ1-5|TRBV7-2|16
CASSRTGGALDQPQHF
TGTGCCAGCAGTCGGACAGGGGGCGCGTTGGATCAGCCCCAGCATTTT
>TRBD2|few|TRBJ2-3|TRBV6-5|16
CASSSDLAGAADTQYF
TGTGCCAGCAGTTCCGACTTAGCGGGAGCGGCAGATACGCAGTATTTT
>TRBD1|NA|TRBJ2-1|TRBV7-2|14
CASSYRDRDNEQFF
TGTGCCAGCAGCTACCGGGACAGGGATAATGAGCAGTTCTTC
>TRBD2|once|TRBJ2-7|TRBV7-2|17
CASSLALRGRPSYEQYF
TGTGCCAGCAGCTTAGCGCTCCGCGGGAGGCCATCCTACGAGCAGTACTTC
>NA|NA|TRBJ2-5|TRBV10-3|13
CAISVSGEETQYF
TGTGCCATCAGTGTATCGGGGGAAGAGACCCAGTACTTC
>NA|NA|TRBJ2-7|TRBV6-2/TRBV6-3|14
CASSFGPEGYEQYF
TGTGCCAGCAGTTTTGGGCCGGAAGGCTACGAGCAGTACTTC
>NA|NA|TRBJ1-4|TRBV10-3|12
CAISVRGVELFF
TGTGCCATCAGTGTGAGGGGAGTGGAACTGTTTTTT
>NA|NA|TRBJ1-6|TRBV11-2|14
CASSLEGSAGGLHF
TGTGCCAGCAGCTTAGAAGGCTCTGCGGGAGGCCTCCACTTT
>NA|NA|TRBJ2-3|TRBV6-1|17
CASSEGWGAASTDTQYF
TGTGCCAGCAGTGAAGGTTGGGGGGCTGCGAGCACAGATACGCAGTATTTT
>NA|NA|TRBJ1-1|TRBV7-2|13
CASSFTRDTEAFF
TGTGCCAGCAGCTTTACCCGGGACACTGAAGCTTTCTTT
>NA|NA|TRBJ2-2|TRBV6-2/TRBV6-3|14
CASSPRGSTGELFF
TGTGCCAGCAGTCCCAGGGGATCCACCGGGGAGCTGTTTTTT
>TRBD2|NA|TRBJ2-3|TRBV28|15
CASSLAGGLTDTQYF
TGTGCCAGCAGTTTAGCGGGAGGGCTAACAGATACGCAGTATTTT
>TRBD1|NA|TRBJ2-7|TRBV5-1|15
CASNDHDRGKYEQYF
TGCGCCAGCAACGATCACGACAGGGGGAAGTACGAGCAGTACTTC
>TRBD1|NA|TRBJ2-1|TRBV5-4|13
CASSWDRDNEQFF
TGTGCCAGCAGCTGGGACAGGGACAATGAGCAGTTCTTC
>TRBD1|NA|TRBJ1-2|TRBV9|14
CASSVSHKGTGDTF
TGTGCCAGCAGCGTAAGCCATAAGGGGACAGGAGACACCTTC
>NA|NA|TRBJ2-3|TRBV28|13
CARVAGNTDTQYF
TGTGCCAGAGTGGCGGGGAACACAGATACGCAGTATTTT
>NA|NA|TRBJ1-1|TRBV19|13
CASSMGWWTEAFF
TGTGCCAGTAGTATGGGTTGGTGGACTGAAGCTTTCTTT
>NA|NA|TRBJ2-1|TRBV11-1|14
CASSSRGLYNEQFF
TGTGCCAGCAGCTCCCGAGGCCTTTACAATGAGCAGTTCTTC
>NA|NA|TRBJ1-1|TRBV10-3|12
CAIRGLNTEAFF
TGTGCCATCAGGGGCCTGAACACTGAAGCTTTCTTT
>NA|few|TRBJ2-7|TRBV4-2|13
CASSQGDSYEQYF
TGTGCCAGCAGCCAAGGGGACTCCTACGAGCAGTACTTC
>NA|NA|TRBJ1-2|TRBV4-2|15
CASSQVGQTPDGYTF
TGTGCCAGCAGCCAAGTTGGACAGACCCCGGATGGCTACACCTTC
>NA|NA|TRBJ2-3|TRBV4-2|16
CASSQVQGEGTDTQYF
TGTGCCAGCAGCCAAGTGCAGGGTGAGGGGACAGATACGCAGTATTTT
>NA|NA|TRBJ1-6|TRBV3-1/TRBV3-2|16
CASSQTLGRTNSPLHF
TGTGCCAGCAGCCAAACCCTGGGACGGACGAATTCACCCCTCCACTTT
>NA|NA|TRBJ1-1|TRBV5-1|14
CASSLPGDPPQAFF
TGCGCCAGCAGCTTGCCGGGGGACCCACCCCAAGCTTTCTTT
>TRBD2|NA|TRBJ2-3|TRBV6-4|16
CANTSGRVMGVYTQYF
TGTGCCAACACTAGCGGGAGGGTTATGGGTGTGTATACGCAGTATTTT
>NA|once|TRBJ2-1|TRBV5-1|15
CASSLVPQMHNEQFF
TGCGCCAGCAGCTTGGTCCCCCAGATGCACAATGAGCAGTTCTTC
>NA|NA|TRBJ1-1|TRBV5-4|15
CASSRGGRVNTEAFF
TGTGCCAGCAGCAGGGGGGGGCGGGTGAACACTGAAGCTTTCTTT
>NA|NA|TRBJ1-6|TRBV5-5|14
CASSRNQGSSPLHF
TGTGCCAGCAGCCGAAATCAGGGCAGTTCACCCCTCCACTTT
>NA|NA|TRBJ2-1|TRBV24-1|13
CATARRERNEQFF
TGTGCCACCGCGCGACGGGAAAGGAATGAGCAGTTCTTC
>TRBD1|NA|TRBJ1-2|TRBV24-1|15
CATSGTGGGSYGYTF
TGTGCCACCAGTGGTACAGGGGGCGGCTCTTATGGCTACACCTTC
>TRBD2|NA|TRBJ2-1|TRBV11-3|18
CASSLRSSGPWSYNEQFF
TGTGCCAGCAGCCTAAGATCTAGCGGGCCTTGGTCCTACAATGAGCAGTTCTTC
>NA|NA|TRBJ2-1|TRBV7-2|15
CASSPEGSSYNEQFF
TGTGCCAGCAGTCCCGAGGGGAGCTCCTACAATGAGCAGTTCTTC
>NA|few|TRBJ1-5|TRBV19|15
CASSIPMASNQPQHF
TGTGCCAGTAGTATCCCGATGGCGAGCAATCAGCCCCAGCATTTT
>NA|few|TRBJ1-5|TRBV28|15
CASSLADSSNQPQHF
TGTGCCAGCAGTTTGGCGGACAGCAGCAATCAGCCCCAGCATTTT
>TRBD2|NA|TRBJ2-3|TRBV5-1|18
CASRSGLAGVSSTDTQYF
TGCGCCAGCAGATCCGGACTAGCGGGAGTCTCCAGCACAGATACGCAGTATTTT